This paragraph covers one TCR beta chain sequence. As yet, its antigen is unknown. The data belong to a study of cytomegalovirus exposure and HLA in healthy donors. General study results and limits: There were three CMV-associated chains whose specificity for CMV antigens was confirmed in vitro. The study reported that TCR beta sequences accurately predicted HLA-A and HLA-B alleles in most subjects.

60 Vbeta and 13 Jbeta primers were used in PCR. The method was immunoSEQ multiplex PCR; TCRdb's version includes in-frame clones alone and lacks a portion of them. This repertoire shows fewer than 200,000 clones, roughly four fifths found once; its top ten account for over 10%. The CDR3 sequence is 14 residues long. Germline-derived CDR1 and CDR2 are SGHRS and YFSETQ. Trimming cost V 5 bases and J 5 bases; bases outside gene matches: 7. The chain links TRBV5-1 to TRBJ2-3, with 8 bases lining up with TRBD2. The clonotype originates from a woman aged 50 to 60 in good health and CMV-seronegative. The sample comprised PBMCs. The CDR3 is CASSGASGRDTQYF. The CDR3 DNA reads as TGCGCCAGCAGTGGTGCCAGCGGGAGAGATACGCAGTATTTT.